This record covers a single T cell receptor (beta chain). Its target is not known. This sample was included in a study of OX40 agonist ivuxolimab in advanced cancers. General observations from the study: It was also the case that some nonresponders had low normalized T-cell clonal expansion. Partial responders at 0.1-3.0 mg/kg showed near-lowest clonal expansion.

The protocol was immunoSEQ multiplex PCR, while the TCRdb copy is restricted to in-frame clones and leaves out a portion. The sample has around 74,000 clones, around 85% seen once; the top ten hold around 5.1%. The germline gives CDR1 SGHRS, CDR2 YFSETQ. With 4 bases removed from V and 1 base from J, the gap between germline ends came to 11 bases. The CDR3 is 14 residues long. At cycle 4 day 1, cycle 7 day 1, and baseline, blood was sampled. This chain links TRBV5-1 with TRBJ1-1, with D possibly matching TRBD1 (5 bases). This TCR derives from an adult with an advanced solid tumor such as melanoma, head and neck, liver or kidney cancer. The sample was CD4+ or CD8+ T cells sorted from blood, taken in a trial of the OX40 agonist ivuxolimab. CDR3 sequence reads: CASSPVTGNTEAFF. In DNA form, the CDR3 reads TGCGCCAGCAGCCCGGTCACAGGGAACACTGAAGCTTTCTTT.